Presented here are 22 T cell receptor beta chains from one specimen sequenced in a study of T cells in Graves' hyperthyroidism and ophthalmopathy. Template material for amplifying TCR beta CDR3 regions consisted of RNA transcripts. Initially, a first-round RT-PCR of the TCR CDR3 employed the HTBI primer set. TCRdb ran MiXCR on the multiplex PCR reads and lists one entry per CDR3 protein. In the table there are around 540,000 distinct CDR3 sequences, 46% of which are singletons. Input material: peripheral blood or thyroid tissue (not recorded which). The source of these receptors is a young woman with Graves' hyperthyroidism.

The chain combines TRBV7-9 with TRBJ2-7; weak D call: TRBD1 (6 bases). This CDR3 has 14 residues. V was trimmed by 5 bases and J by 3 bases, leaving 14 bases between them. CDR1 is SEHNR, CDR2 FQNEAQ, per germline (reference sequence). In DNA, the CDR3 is TGTGCCAGCAGCCCCCGGGACATAGACTACGAGCAGTACTTC. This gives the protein CASSPRDIDYEQYF.

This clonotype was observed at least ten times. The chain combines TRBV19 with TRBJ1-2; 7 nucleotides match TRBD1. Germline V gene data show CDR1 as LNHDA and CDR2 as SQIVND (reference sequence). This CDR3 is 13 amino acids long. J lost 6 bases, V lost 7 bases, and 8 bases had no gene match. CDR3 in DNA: TGTGCCAGTACCGAGACAGGGAACGATGGCTACACCTTC. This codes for CASTETGNDGYTF. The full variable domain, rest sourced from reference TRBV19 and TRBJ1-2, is DGGITQSPKYLFRKEGQNVTLSCEQNLNHDAMYWYRQDPGQGLRLIYYSQIVNDFQKGDIAEGYSVSREKKESFPLTVTSAQKNPTAFYLCASTETGNDGYTFGSGTRLTVV.

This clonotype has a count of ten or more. CDR3 residues: CASSGVENQPQHF. The CDR3 bases are TGTGCCAGCAGTGGGGTGGAGAATCAGCCCCAGCATTTT. This chain links TRBV2 with TRBJ1-5; no clear D gene. CDR1 SNHLY and CDR2 FYNNEI come from the germline V gene. This CDR3 region has 13 residues. Between the trimmed V and J ends, which lost 4 bases and 4 bases, there was a span of 8 bases.

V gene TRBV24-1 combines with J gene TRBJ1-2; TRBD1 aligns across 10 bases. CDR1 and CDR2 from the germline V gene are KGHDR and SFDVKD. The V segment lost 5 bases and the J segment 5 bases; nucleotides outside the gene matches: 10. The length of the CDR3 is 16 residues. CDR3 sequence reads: CATSANRDRGLYGYTF. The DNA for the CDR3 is TGTGCCACCAGTGCTAACCGGGACAGGGGTCTGTATGGCTACACCTTC.

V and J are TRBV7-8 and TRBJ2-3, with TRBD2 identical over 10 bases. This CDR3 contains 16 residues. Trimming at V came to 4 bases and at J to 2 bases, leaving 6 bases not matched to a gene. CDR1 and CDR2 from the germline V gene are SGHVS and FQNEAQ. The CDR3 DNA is TGTGCCAGCAGCTCCACGGGACTAGCGACCACAGATACGCAGTATTTT. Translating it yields CASSSTGLATTDTQYF.

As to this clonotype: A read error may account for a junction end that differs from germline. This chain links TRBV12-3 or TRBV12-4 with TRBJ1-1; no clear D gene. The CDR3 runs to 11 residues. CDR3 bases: TGTGCCGGCAGTTTGGGCCGTGAAGCTTTCTTT. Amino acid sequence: CAGSLGREAFF.

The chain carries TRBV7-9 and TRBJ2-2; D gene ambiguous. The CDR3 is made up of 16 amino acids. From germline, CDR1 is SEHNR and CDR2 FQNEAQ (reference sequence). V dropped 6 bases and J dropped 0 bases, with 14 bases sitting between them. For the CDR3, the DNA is TGTGCCAGCAGTCCGCAGACCGGGTCGAACACCGGGGAGCTGTTTTTT. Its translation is CASSPQTGSNTGELFF.

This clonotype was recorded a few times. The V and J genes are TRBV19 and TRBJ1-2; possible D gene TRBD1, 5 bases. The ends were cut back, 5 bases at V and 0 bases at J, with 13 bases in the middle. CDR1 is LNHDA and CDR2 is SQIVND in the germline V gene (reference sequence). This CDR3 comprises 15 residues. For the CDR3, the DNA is TGTGCCAGTAGTGTAGGACACCGATCTAACTATGGCTACACCTTC. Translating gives CASSVGHRSNYGYTF.

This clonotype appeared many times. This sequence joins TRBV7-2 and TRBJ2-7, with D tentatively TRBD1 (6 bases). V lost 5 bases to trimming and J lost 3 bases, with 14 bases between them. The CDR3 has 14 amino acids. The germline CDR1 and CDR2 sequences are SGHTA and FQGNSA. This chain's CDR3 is CASSLEPTGYEQYF. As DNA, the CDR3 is TGTGCCAGCAGCCTCGAACCGACAGGCTACGAGCAGTACTTC.

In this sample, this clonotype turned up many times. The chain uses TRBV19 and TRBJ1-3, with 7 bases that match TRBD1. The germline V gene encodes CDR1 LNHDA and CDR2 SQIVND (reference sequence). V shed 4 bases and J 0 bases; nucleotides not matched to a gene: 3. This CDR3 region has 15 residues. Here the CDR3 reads CASSTTGISGNTIYF. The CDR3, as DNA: TGTGCCAGTAGTACGACAGGGATCTCTGGAAACACCATATATTTT. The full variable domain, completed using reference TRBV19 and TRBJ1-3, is DGGITQSPKYLFRKEGQNVTLSCEQNLNHDAMYWYRQDPGQGLRLIYYSQIVNDFQKGDIAEGYSVSREKKESFPLTVTSAQKNPTAFYLCASSTTGISGNTIYFGEGSWLTVV.

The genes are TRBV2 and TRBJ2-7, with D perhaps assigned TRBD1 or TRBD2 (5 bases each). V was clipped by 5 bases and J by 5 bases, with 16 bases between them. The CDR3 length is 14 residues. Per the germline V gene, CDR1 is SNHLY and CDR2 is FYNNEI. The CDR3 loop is CASSKRTGRHEQYF. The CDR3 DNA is TGTGCCAGCAGTAAACGGACGGGACGCCACGAGCAGTACTTC.

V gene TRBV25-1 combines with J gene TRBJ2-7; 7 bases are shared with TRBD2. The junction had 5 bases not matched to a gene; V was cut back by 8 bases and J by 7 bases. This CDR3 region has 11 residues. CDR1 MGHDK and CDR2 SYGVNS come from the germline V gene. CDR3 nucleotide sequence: TGTGCCAGCGGGAGGGCCGGGGAGCAGTACTTC. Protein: CASGRAGEQYF.

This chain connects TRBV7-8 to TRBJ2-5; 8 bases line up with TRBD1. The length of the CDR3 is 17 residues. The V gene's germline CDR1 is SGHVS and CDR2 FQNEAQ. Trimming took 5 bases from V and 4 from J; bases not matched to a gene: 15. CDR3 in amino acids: CASSQGCGRGPIETQYF. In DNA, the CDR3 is TGTGCCAGCAGCCAAGGTTGTGGCAGGGGGCCAATAGAGACCCAGTACTTC.

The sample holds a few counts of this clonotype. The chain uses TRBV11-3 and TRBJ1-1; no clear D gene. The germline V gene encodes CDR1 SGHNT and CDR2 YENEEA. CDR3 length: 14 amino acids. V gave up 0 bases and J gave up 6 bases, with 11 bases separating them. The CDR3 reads CASSLDPMLSEAFF. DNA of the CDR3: TGTGCCAGCAGCTTAGATCCTATGTTGTCTGAAGCTTTCTTT.

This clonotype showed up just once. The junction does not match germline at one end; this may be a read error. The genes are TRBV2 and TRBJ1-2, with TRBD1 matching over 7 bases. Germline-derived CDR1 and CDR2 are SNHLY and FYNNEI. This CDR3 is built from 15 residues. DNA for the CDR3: TGCGCCAGCAGCCAAGACCTAGGGGGCGGCTATGGCTACACCTTC. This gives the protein CASSQDLGGGYGYTF.

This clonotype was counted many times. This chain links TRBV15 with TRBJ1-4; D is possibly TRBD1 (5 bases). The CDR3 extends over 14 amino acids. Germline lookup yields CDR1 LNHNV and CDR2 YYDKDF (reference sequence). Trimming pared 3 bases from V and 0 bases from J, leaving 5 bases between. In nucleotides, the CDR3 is TGTGCCACCAGCAGGACAGCAACTAATGAAAAACTGTTTTTT. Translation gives CATSRTATNEKLFF.

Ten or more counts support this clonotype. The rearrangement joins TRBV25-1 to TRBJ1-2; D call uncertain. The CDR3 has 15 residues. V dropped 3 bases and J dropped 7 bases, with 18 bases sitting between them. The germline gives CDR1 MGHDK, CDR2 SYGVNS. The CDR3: CASSDSWRSRGGYTF. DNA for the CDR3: TGTGCCAGCAGTGATTCCTGGCGGTCCCGCGGTGGCTACACCTTC.

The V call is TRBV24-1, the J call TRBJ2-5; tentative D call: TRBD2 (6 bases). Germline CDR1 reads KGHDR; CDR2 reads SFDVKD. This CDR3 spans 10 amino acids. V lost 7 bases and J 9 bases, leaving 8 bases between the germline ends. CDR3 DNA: TGTGCCACCAGGACGGGGGCCCAGTACTTC. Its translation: CATRTGAQYF.

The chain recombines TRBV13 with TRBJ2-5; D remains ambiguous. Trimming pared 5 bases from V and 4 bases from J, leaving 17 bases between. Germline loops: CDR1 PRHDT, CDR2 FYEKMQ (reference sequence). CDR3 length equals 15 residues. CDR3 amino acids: CASSPRTSLRETQYF. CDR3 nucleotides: TGTGCCAGCAGCCCCAGGACGAGTTTGAGAGAGACCCAGTACTTC.

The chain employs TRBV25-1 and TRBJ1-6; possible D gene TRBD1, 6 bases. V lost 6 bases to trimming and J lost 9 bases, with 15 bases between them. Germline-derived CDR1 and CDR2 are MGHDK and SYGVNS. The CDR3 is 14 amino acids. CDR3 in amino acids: CASRPGVNGSPLHF. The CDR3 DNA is TGTGCCAGCAGACCAGGGGTTAACGGTTCACCCCTCCACTTT.

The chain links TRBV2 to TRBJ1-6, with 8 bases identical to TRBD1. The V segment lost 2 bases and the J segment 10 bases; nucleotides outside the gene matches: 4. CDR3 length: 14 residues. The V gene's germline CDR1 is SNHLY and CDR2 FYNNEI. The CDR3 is CASSETGGKSPLHF. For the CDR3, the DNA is TGTGCCAGCAGTGAAACAGGGGGTAAATCACCCCTCCACTTT.

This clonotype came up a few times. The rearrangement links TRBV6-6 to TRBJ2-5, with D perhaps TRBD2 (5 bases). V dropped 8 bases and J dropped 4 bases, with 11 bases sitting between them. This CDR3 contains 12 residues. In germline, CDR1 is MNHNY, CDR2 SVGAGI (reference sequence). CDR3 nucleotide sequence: TGTGCCAGCCAGGAGAGGGTAGAGACCCAGTACTTC. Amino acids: CASQERVETQYF.